This T cell receptor (beta chain) is drawn from a study of T cell repertoires in cytomegalovirus infection. As for the study in general: Carrying CMV and the relevant HLA type showed in public TCR beta signatures. General study results and limits: There were carriers of CMV plus the relevant HLA, and cumulative public TCR beta family frequency identified them. HLA-C-restricted TCR beta clonotypes specific for CMV led the ex vivo response.

The germline V and J ends were trimmed by 5 bases and 2 bases, with 19 bases remaining between them. The CDR3 is 17 residues long. The V gene's germline CDR1 is SGHTA and CDR2 FQGNSA. TCRdb used MiXCR to reprocess the reads, holding one entry per CDR3 protein. The repertoire consists of some 300,000 distinct CDR3 sequences, with roughly 9.3% occurring once and the leading ten covering around 2.5%. This clonotype was found many times. Its antigen is not known. Material for sequencing was PBMCs. This clonotype was sampled from a human donor in good health (CMV status not recorded). Some clones in this sample may be carry-over from other donors' samples. J is TRBJ1-5 and V is TRBV7-2; D ambiguous. Here the CDR3 DNA reads TGTGCCAGCAGCCCCCGTCGGACCATAAAGGGCAATCAGCCCCAGCATTTT. Amino acid sequence: CASSPRRTIKGNQPQHF. The whole variable domain, remainder taken from reference TRBV7-2 and TRBJ1-5, is GAGVSQSPSNKVTEKGKDVELRCDPISGHTALYWYRQSLGQGLEFLIYFQGNSAPDKSGLPSDRFSAERTGGSVSTLTIQRTQQEDSAVYLCASSPRRTIKGNQPQHFGDGTRLSIL.